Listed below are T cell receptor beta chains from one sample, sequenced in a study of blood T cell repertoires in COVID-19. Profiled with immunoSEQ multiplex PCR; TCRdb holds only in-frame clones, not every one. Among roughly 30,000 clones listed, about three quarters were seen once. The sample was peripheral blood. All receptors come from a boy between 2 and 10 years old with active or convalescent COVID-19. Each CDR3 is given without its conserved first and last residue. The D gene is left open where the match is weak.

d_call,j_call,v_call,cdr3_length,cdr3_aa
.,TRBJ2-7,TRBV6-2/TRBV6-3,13,ASSYRGLPPYEQY
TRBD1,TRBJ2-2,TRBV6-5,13,ASRWQGVLTGELF
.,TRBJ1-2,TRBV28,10,ASQGLRDGYT
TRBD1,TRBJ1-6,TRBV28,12,ASSLDRQNSPLH
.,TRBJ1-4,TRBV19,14,ASNGPGAGHDEKLF
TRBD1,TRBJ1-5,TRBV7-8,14,ASSLAGTGANQPQH
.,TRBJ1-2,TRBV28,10,ASSLNRDSYT
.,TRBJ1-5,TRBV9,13,ASSSSTGWNQPQH
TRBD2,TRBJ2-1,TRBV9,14,ASSVTSGSSYNEQF
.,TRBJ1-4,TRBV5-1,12,ASSLGQTNEKLF
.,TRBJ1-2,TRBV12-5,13,ASDPGGARSEGYT
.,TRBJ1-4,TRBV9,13,ASSEIGPGDEKLF
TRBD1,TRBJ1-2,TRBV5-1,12,ASSSLDRGGGYT
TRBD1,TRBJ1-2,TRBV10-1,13,ASRRQGRWGYGYT
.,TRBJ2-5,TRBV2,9,ASRAEGAQY
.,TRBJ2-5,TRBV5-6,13,ASSPGDSRTETQY
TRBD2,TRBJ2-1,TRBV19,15,ASRLTSGGLGYNEQF
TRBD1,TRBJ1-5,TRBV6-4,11,ASTRQGEQPQH
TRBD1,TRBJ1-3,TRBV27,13,ASRKGQHSGNTIY
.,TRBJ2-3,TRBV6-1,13,ASSEAGSGTDTQY
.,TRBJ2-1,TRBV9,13,ASSVEPGSYNEQF
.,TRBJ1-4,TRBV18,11,ASSPRLDEKLF
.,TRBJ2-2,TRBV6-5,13,ASSSGGGFSGELF
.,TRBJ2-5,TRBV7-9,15,ASSTGSASGAAETQY
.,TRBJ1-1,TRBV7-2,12,ASSPDRSNTEAF
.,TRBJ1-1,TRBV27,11,ASSRPQAKEAF
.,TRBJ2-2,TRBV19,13,ASTRSSANTGELF
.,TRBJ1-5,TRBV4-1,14,ASSQVVAQGYQPQH
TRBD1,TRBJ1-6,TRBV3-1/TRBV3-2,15,ASSQGDRSSYNSPLH
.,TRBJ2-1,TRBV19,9,ASSHQDEQF
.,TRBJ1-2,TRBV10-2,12,ASSEGASNYGYT
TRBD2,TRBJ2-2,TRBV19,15,ASSHRLAGGPSGELF
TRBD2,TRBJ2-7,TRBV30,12,AWSGGGRTYEQY
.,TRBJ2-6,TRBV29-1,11,SADSSGANVLT
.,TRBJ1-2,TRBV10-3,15,AISELVRAREYYGYT
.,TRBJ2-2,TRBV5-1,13,ASSLPSGNTGELF
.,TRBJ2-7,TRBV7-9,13,ASSLALGREYEQY
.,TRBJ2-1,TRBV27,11,ASRAGLHNEQF
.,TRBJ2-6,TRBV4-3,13,ASSQRNSGANVLT
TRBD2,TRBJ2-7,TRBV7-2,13,ASSSSSGYSYEQY
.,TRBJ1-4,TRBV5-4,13,ASSFSGATNEKLF
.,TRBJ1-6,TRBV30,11,ARGTGYNSPLH
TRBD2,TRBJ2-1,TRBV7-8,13,ASSFTSGTYGEQF
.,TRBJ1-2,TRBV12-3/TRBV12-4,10,ASSLAGDGYT
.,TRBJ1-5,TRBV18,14,ASSPRAGEGNQPQH
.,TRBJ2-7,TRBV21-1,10,ASSKGGYEQY
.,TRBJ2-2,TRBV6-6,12,ASRRTDGTGELF
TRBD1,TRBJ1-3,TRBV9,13,ASSVRDRGYHTIY
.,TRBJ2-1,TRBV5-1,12,ASSLHKTYNEQF
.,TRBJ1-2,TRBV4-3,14,ASSQHYFGWHYGYT
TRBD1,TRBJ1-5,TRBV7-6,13,ASSPGTGGSQPQH